This T cell receptor beta chain was sequenced during a study of OX40 agonist ivuxolimab in advanced cancers. Whole-study context: Patients were dosed with the agonistic anti-OX40 (CD134) antibody ivuxolimab.

This clone was detected once. Its target is unknown. At cycle 4 day 1, cycle 7 day 1, and baseline, blood was sampled. General study results and limits: Several nonresponders also turned out to have low normalized T-cell clonal expansion.

Sequencing used immunoSEQ multiplex PCR; TCRdb keeps in-frame clones, though not all of them. The sample holds about 52,000 clones, 85% to 95% seen once. The CDR3 length is 15 residues. Trimming removed 3 bases from V and 4 bases from J, with 18 bases in between. CDR1 is SQVTM and CDR2 is ANQGSEA in the germline V gene. Sequencing used CD4+ or CD8+ T cells sorted from blood, obtained in a trial of the OX40 agonist ivuxolimab. This TCR was recovered from an adult with an advanced solid tumor such as melanoma, head and neck, liver or kidney cancer. This rearrangement joins TRBV29-1 to TRBJ2-5; D ambiguous. This CDR3 reads CSVEGLEAPGETQYF. CDR3 coding DNA: TGCAGCGTTGAGGGCTTAGAGGCTCCAGGAGAGACCCAGTACTTC.